Each of the 5 T cell receptor beta chains below was sequenced from the same sample in a study of cytomegalovirus exposure and HLA in healthy donors. Profiled with immunoSEQ multiplex PCR; TCRdb holds only in-frame clones, not every one. The data hold over 200,000 clones, with around 90% observed a single time. Sequenced input: PBMCs. The origin of the receptors is a woman aged 18-30 years in good health and CMV-seronegative.

V is TRBV28 and J is TRBJ2-5; 8 positions agree with TRBD1. V lost 5 bases to trimming and J lost 5 bases; unmatched junction nucleotides: 7. CDR3 length: 14 amino acids. CDR1 is MDHEN, CDR2 SYDVKM, per germline. CDR3 coding DNA: TGTGCCAGCAGTAGACGGACAGGGCGGGAGACCCAGTACTTC. Protein sequence: CASSRRTGRETQYF.

In nucleotides, the CDR3 is TGTGCCAGCAGCGTAGTAGGCGGGGTTGGAGAGACCCAGTACTTC. Its protein product is CASSVVGGVGETQYF. The chain combines TRBV9 with TRBJ2-5, with D possibly TRBD2 on 6 matching bases. The CDR3 loop spans 15 amino acids. The V end lost 0 bases, the J end lost 4 bases, and 13 bases lay between the germline ends. Germline V lookup: CDR1 SGDLS, CDR2 YYNGEE.

The chain couples TRBV19 to TRBJ2-7; 8 bases are shared with TRBD1. The V segment lost 6 bases and the J segment 2 bases; nucleotides outside the gene matches: 3. CDR1 LNHDA and CDR2 SQIVND come from the germline V gene (reference sequence). The CDR3 extends over 13 amino acids. The CDR3: CASRPTGAYEQYF. In DNA, the CDR3 is TGTGCCAGTAGACCGACAGGGGCCTACGAGCAGTACTTC.

The chain couples TRBV6-6 to TRBJ2-7, with 7 bases matching TRBD1. The CDR3 has 15 amino acids. J lost 3 bases, V lost 8 bases, and 13 bases had no gene match. Looked up from germline, CDR1 is MNHNY and CDR2 is SVGAGI (reference sequence). CDR3 DNA sequence: TGTGCCAGCGGCCTTGGCGTAGGGGGCAACTACGAGCAGTACTTC. Amino acids: CASGLGVGGNYEQYF.

This chain connects TRBV18 to TRBJ2-7; TRBD2 might be the D (5 bases). The CDR3 spans 13 residues. V lost 1 base to trimming and J lost 4 bases, with 8 bases between them. Germline-derived CDR1 and CDR2 are KGHSH and LQKENI. The DNA for the CDR3 is TGTGCCAGCTCACCACGCTCGGGATACGAGCAGTACTTC. Translated: CASSPRSGYEQYF.